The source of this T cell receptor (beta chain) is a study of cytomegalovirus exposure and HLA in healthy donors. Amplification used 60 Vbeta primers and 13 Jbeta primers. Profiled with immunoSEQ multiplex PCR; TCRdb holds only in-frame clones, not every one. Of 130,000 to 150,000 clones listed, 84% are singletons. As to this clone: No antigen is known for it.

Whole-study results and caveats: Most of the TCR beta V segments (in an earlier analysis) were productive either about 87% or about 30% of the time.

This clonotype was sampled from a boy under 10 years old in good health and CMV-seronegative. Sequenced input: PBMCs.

CDR3 loop: CSVALGVGETQYF. The CDR3 DNA reads as TGCAGCGTTGCTTTGGGAGTTGGGGAGACCCAGTACTTC. The J gene is TRBJ2-5, the V gene TRBV29-1; tentative D call: TRBD2 (5 bases). Germline CDR1 is SQVTM and CDR2 is ANQGSEA. The V gene lost 4 bases and the J gene lost 5 bases, with 14 bases spanning the gap. The CDR3 length is 13 residues.